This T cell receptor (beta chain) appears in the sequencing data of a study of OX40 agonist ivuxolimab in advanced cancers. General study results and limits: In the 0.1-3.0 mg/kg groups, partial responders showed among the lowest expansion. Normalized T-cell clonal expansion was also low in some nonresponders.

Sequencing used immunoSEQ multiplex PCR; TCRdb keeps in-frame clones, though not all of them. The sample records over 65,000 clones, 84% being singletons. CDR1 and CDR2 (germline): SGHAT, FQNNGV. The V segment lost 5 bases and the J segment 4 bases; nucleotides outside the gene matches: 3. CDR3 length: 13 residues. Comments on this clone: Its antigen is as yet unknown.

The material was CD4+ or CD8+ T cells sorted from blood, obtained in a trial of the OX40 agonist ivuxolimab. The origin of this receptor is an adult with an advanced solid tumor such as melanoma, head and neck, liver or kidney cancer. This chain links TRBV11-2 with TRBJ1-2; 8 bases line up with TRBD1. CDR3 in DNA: TGTGCCAGCAGCCAAGGACAGGGCTATGGCTACACCTTC. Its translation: CASSQGQGYGYTF.